The 24 T cell receptor beta chains reported below all come from one sample, sequenced in a study of cytomegalovirus exposure and HLA in healthy donors. Primers for the PCR totalled 60 Vbeta and 13 Jbeta. Measured with immunoSEQ multiplex PCR; TCRdb has only the in-frame clones, and not every one. Its table lists more than 50,000 clones. The sample comprised PBMCs. These receptor sequences come from a man aged 45 to 65 in good health and CMV-seropositive.

The chain uses TRBV6-5 and TRBJ1-5; tentative D call: TRBD1 (6 bases). V lost 5 bases and J lost 2, with 13 bases in between. Germline V gene lookup returns CDR1 MNHEY and CDR2 SVGAGI. CDR3 length: 15 residues. The CDR3 nucleotides read TGTGCCAGCAGTCTGGCCTACAGGGGCAATCAGCCCCAGCATTTT. Its protein is CASSLAYRGNQPQHF.

In DNA, the CDR3 is TGTGCCAGCAGTGAAGACAGGGTATGGGCCTACGAGCAGTACTTC. It is translated as CASSEDRVWAYEQYF. The chain carries TRBV6-1 and TRBJ2-7; a weak D match, TRBD1 (6 bases). This CDR3 has 15 amino acids. Trimming removed 1 base from V and 2 bases from J, with 12 bases in between. CDR1 is MNHNS and CDR2 is SASEGT in the germline V gene.

The chain recombines TRBV7-2 with TRBJ2-1, with 8 bases identical to TRBD2. The junction had 6 bases not matched to a gene; V was cut back by 3 bases and J by 5 bases. The CDR3 has 15 amino acids. CDR1 SGHTA and CDR2 FQGNSA come from the germline V gene. CDR3: CASSLWREVDNEQFF. CDR3 DNA sequence: TGTGCCAGCAGCTTGTGGCGGGAGGTAGACAATGAGCAGTTCTTC.

V is TRBV18 and J is TRBJ2-5; 13 bases align to TRBD2. The CDR3 has 16 amino acids. Trimming removed 6 bases from V and 9 bases from J; junction bases left unmatched: 13. Germline V gene lookup returns CDR1 KGHSH and CDR2 LQKENI. The CDR3, as DNA: TGTGCCAGCTCCGGCGAACGGACTAGCGGGGGATCATCCCAGTACTTC. Translation gives CASSGERTSGGSSQYF.

The V and J genes are TRBV20-1 and TRBJ2-3; no firm D call. The CDR3 loop spans 10 amino acids. V was shortened by 6 bases and J by 6 bases, with 7 bases between the two germline ends. Germline V gene data show CDR1 as DFQATT and CDR2 as SNEGSKA (reference sequence). CDR3 protein: CSADIDTQYF. The CDR3 DNA reads TGCAGTGCCGACATCGATACGCAGTATTTT.

The gene calls are TRBV6-5 and TRBJ2-7; TRBD2 might be the D (7 bases). The V gene's germline CDR1 is MNHEY and CDR2 SVGAGI. The CDR3 length is 14 residues. The V and J ends lost 0 bases and 6 bases respectively, with 12 bases between them. Here the CDR3 reads CASSYSGGQGEQYF. For the CDR3, the DNA is TGTGCCAGCAGTTACTCCGGGGGGCAAGGCGAGCAGTACTTC.

The chain employs TRBV29-1 and TRBJ2-7, with 11 positions matching TRBD2. The trim removed 7 bases at V and 7 bases at J, leaving 12 bases unmatched. The germline V gene encodes CDR1 SQVTM and CDR2 ANQGSEA. This CDR3 comprises 14 residues. CDR3 in DNA: TGCAGCGCCGTTCTTAGCGGGAGGGGTCGGGAGCAGTACTTC. As protein: CSAVLSGRGREQYF.

V and J are TRBV7-9 and TRBJ2-2, with D possibly being TRBD1 (6 bases). The CDR3 spans 16 residues. V lost 4 bases, J lost 0 bases, and 12 bases lay in between. Germline CDR1 and CDR2: SEHNR and FQNEAQ (reference sequence). The CDR3 DNA follows: TGTGCCAGCAGCTCGGACAGTTCGACGAACACCGGGGAGCTGTTTTTT. Amino acids: CASSSDSSTNTGELFF.

J is TRBJ1-5 and V is TRBV2; 8 bases are a match to TRBD1. The length of the CDR3 is 15 residues. Germline loops: CDR1 SNHLY, CDR2 FYNNEI. V trimming: 7 bases; J trimming: 8 bases; junction bases outside the gene matches: 13. For the CDR3, the DNA is TGTGCCAGCAACCCGGGACAGGTCCCTAGTAAGCCCCAGCATTTT. Its translation is CASNPGQVPSKPQHF.

This chain links TRBV4-3 with TRBJ1-1; a possible D gene is TRBD1 (5 bases). The V end lost 0 bases, the J end lost 4 bases, and 12 bases lay between the germline ends. The CDR3 is 15 amino acids. Germline CDR1 LGHNA, CDR2 YSLEER. The chain's CDR3 is CASSQDRGLGTEAFF. The CDR3 DNA follows: TGCGCCAGCAGCCAAGATCGGGGACTGGGCACTGAAGCTTTCTTT.

V gene TRBV5-1 combines with J gene TRBJ1-1; 8 bases are shared with TRBD1. The CDR3 consists of 20 residues. V shed 2 bases and J 1 base; nucleotides not matched to a gene: 19. The germline V gene has CDR1 SGHRS and CDR2 YFSETQ. CDR3 residues: CASSFGIPSRTGKGNTEAFF. The DNA for the CDR3 is TGCGCCAGCAGCTTCGGCATACCCTCAAGGACAGGGAAGGGGAACACTGAAGCTTTCTTT.

The rearrangement uses TRBV19 and TRBJ1-5; the D gene is possibly TRBD1 (5 bases). The CDR3 has 14 residues. The V end lost 5 bases, the J end lost 2 bases, and 10 bases lay between the germline ends. Germline V gene data show CDR1 as LNHDA and CDR2 as SQIVND (reference sequence). The CDR3 DNA is TGTGCCAGTAGTGGCAGGGAAGGCAATCAGCCCCAGCATTTT. Its translation: CASSGREGNQPQHF. Full variable domain (rest looked up from reference TRBV19 and TRBJ1-5): DGGITQSPKYLFRKEGQNVTLSCEQNLNHDAMYWYRQDPGQGLRLIYYSQIVNDFQKGDIAEGYSVSREKKESFPLTVTSAQKNPTAFYLCASSGREGNQPQHFGDGTRLSIL.

The rearrangement links TRBV5-6 to TRBJ1-2, with 8 bases lining up with TRBD1. The germline V gene encodes CDR1 SGHDT and CDR2 YYEEEE. V dropped 2 bases and J dropped 4; count of bases not matched to a gene: 7. CDR3 length: 15 residues. The DNA for the CDR3 is TGTGCCAGCAGCTTTAGGACAGGGAAATCCTATGGCTACACCTTC. As protein: CASSFRTGKSYGYTF.

The rearrangement uses TRBV6-5 and TRBJ2-5, with D possibly TRBD1 on 5 matching bases. The germline V and J ends were trimmed by 7 bases and 5 bases, with 20 bases remaining between them. This CDR3 comprises 15 residues. Germline V lookup: CDR1 MNHEY, CDR2 SVGAGI. Here the CDR3 reads CASTVTAASRETQYF. DNA of the CDR3: TGTGCCAGCACCGTGACAGCAGCCTCGAGGGAGACCCAGTACTTC.

The gene calls are TRBV30 and TRBJ2-5, with 10 bases matching TRBD2. V was clipped by 1 base and J by 5 bases; unmatched bases: 13. CDR3 size: 17 residues. CDR1 and CDR2 from the germline V gene are GTSNPN and SVGIG (reference sequence). CDR3 sequence reads: CAWSALRIAGGRETQYF. Here the CDR3 DNA reads TGTGCCTGGAGTGCCCTCAGGATAGCGGGGGGTCGCGAGACCCAGTACTTC. The full variable domain, rest sourced from reference TRBV30 and TRBJ2-5, is SQTIHQWPATLVQPVGSPLSLECTVEGTSNPNLYWYRQAAGRGLQLLFYSVGIGQISSEVPQNLSASRPQDRQFILSSKKLLLSDSGFYLCAWSALRIAGGRETQYFGPGTRLLVL.

About this clone: The junction shows a germline mismatch at one end, possibly a read error. The chain joins TRBV2 to TRBJ2-1; no firm D call. The CDR3 length is 15 residues. Germline CDR1 is SNHLY and CDR2 is FYNNEI. In nucleotides, the CDR3 is TGTGCCAGCAGTGAAGACGGTAGCTCCGACAATGAGCAGTTCTTC. Its translation: CASSEDGSSDNEQFF.

CDR3 region: CASSQYLGPGYEQYF. The DNA for the CDR3 is TGTGCCAGCAGCCAATATCTTGGCCCGGGCTACGAGCAGTACTTC. J is TRBJ2-7 and V is TRBV4-2, with no clear D. V shed 2 bases and J shed 3 bases, with 14 bases lying between them. This CDR3 is 15 amino acids long. Germline V gene data show CDR1 as LGHNA and CDR2 as YNFKEQ.

The CDR3 coding sequence is TGTGCCAGCAGCCCCCTCCCGGGGGGGTATGGCTACACCTTC. The encoded protein is CASSPLPGGYGYTF. This rearrangement joins TRBV5-6 to TRBJ1-2; maybe TRBD1 (5 bases). CDR1 and CDR2 (germline): SGHDT, YYEEEE. This CDR3 spans 14 amino acids. Trimming left V 4 bases short and J 5 bases short, with 15 bases between.

The V call is TRBV28, the J call TRBJ1-4; tentative D call: TRBD1 (6 bases). The CDR3 totals 15 residues. Germline CDR1 is MDHEN and CDR2 is SYDVKM. The V and J ends lost 4 bases and 7 bases respectively, with 16 bases between them. CDR3 amino acids: CASSSPRGKGEKLFF. Here the CDR3 DNA reads TGTGCCAGCAGTTCCCCGAGGGGGAAGGGTGAAAAACTGTTTTTT.

J is TRBJ2-7 and V is TRBV6-5; D is possibly TRBD2 (5 bases). Germline V gene sequence: CDR1 MNHEY, CDR2 SVGAGI. The CDR3 has 15 amino acids. The V gene lost 0 bases and the J gene lost 1 base, with 10 bases spanning the gap. CDR3 DNA sequence: TGTGCCAGCAGTTACTCCGGACTCAGATCCTACGAGCAGTACTTC. The encoded protein is CASSYSGLRSYEQYF.

This rearrangement joins TRBV2 to TRBJ2-5; tentative D call: TRBD1 (5 bases). Trimming removed 7 bases from V and 0 bases from J, with 15 bases in between. The CDR3 contains 15 residues. Germline V gives CDR1 SNHLY, CDR2 FYNNEI. The CDR3 coding sequence is TGTGCCAGCACCAGGGTAGGGTCGTACCAAGAGACCCAGTACTTC. Translated: CASTRVGSYQETQYF.

The chain joins TRBV28 to TRBJ1-2; 9 nucleotides line up with TRBD1. CDR1 is MDHEN, CDR2 SYDVKM, per germline. J lost 6 bases, V lost 4 bases, and 3 bases had no gene match. This CDR3 comprises 13 residues. The CDR3 DNA reads as TGTGCCAGCAGTTGGGACAGGGACCATGGCTACACCTTC. Translation gives CASSWDRDHGYTF.

V is TRBV4-3 and J is TRBJ1-4; no definite D call. This CDR3 region has 14 residues. Trimming took 1 base from V and 4 from J, leaving 7 bases between them. Per germline, CDR1 LGHNA and CDR2 YSLEER. The DNA for the CDR3 is TGCGCCAGCAGCCAAGGAGGGTTTAATGAAAAACTGTTTTTT. Protein sequence: CASSQGGFNEKLFF.

CDR3 sequence (DNA): TGCGCCAGCAGCCAAGGGCCTAGCGGGGGTATGGATACGCAGTATTTT. Amino acids: CASSQGPSGGMDTQYF. The rearrangement joins TRBV4-3 to TRBJ2-3; TRBD2 agrees at 10 bases. The V gene's germline CDR1 is LGHNA and CDR2 YSLEER. The CDR3 has 16 residues. Trimming at V came to 1 base and at J to 6 bases, leaving 7 bases not matched to a gene.